The rows below give T cell receptor beta chains drawn from one sample of a study of molecular identifiers for immune sequencing clone quantification. A single record per CDR3 protein comes from TCRdb applying MiXCR to the PCR reads. Of some 680,000 distinct CDR3 sequences detected, 25% appear once; the ten largest clones hold approximately 0.75%. Sequenced: naive CD8+ T cells from blood, with Jurkat cell RNA spiked in. Receptors were obtained from a human donor in good health. Some libraries in this study had Jurkat cell RNA spiked in. Both conserved end residues are part of each CDR3. Fields, in order: D gene, V gene, J gene, clone size, CDR3 protein, CDR3 DNA. D genes are given only for firm matches. Size values are once, few and many counts, or a class for expanded clones, and some rows have none.

D gene: TRBD1
V gene: TRBV4-3
J gene: TRBJ2-7
clone size: many
CDR3 protein: CASSQDLNRGHYEQYF
CDR3 DNA: TGCGCCAGCAGCCAAGACCTCAACAGGGGGCATTACGAGCAGTACTTC

D gene: .
V gene: TRBV27
J gene: TRBJ1-5
clone size: .
CDR3 protein: CASSLFGYNQPQHF
CDR3 DNA: TGTGCCAGCAGTTTATTCGGCTACAATCAGCCCCAGCATTTT

D gene: TRBD2
V gene: TRBV5-6
J gene: TRBJ2-7
clone size: many
CDR3 protein: CASSLVLAGAYEQYF
CDR3 DNA: TGTGCCAGCAGCTTGGTGTTAGCGGGAGCCTACGAGCAGTACTTC

D gene: .
V gene: TRBV6-1
J gene: TRBJ1-2
clone size: many
CDR3 protein: CASIITDFEYGYTF
CDR3 DNA: TGTGCCAGCATCATAACGGATTTCGAATATGGCTACACCTTC

D gene: TRBD2
V gene: TRBV2
J gene: TRBJ2-3
clone size: .
CDR3 protein: CASIGRTSGGASFQGTQYF
CDR3 DNA: TGTGCCAGCATCGGCCGGACTAGCGGGGGGGCCAGCTTTCAAGGTACGCAGTATTTT

D gene: TRBD1
V gene: TRBV4-3
J gene: TRBJ1-2
clone size: few
CDR3 protein: CASSQDPGQSLSGGYTF
CDR3 DNA: TGCGCCAGCAGCCAAGATCCGGGACAGTCACTTTCAGGAGGCTACACCTTC

D gene: .
V gene: TRBV6-5
J gene: TRBJ2-3
clone size: many
CDR3 protein: CATAQGPGDTDTQYF
CDR3 DNA: TGTGCCACTGCTCAGGGGCCTGGGGACACAGATACGCAGTATTTT

D gene: .
V gene: TRBV4-3
J gene: TRBJ2-7
clone size: few
CDR3 protein: CASSPNSNSYEQYF
CDR3 DNA: TGCGCCAGCAGTCCGAACTCGAACTCCTACGAGCAGTACTTC

D gene: .
V gene: TRBV4-3
J gene: TRBJ2-3
clone size: few
CDR3 protein: CASSQGLAQGGDTQYF
CDR3 DNA: TGCGCCAGCAGCCAAGGGTTAGCCCAAGGGGGGGATACGCAGTATTTT

D gene: .
V gene: TRBV28
J gene: TRBJ2-7
clone size: many
CDR3 protein: CASSFPTERAPSYEQYF
CDR3 DNA: TGTGCCAGCAGTTTTCCCACGGAGAGGGCCCCCTCCTACGAGCAGTACTTC

D gene: TRBD1
V gene: TRBV5-5
J gene: TRBJ2-7
clone size: .
CDR3 protein: CASSKDRSCSHEQYF
CDR3 DNA: TGTGCCAGCAGCAAGGACAGGAGTTGTTCCCACGAGCAGTACTTC

D gene: .
V gene: TRBV6-5
J gene: TRBJ1-6
clone size: many
CDR3 protein: CASSYYFGSPLHF
CDR3 DNA: TGTGCCAGCAGTTATTACTTTGGCTCACCCCTCCACTTT

D gene: .
V gene: TRBV3-1
J gene: TRBJ2-5
clone size: once
CDR3 protein: CAGSQESGRGETQYF
CDR3 DNA: TGTGCCGGCAGCCAAGAGTCGGGCAGGGGAGAGACCCAGTACTTC

D gene: TRBD1
V gene: TRBV28
J gene: TRBJ1-2
clone size: many
CDR3 protein: CASSLTGDAGYTF
CDR3 DNA: TGTGCCAGCAGTCTGACAGGGGATGCTGGCTACACCTTC

D gene: .
V gene: TRBV12-3/TRBV12-4
J gene: TRBJ2-1
clone size: .
CDR3 protein: CASSPPGADEQFF
CDR3 DNA: TGTGCCAGCAGCCCCCCCGGAGCAGATGAGCAGTTCTTC

D gene: .
V gene: TRBV19
J gene: TRBJ1-1
clone size: few
CDR3 protein: CASSVGVGNTEAFF
CDR3 DNA: TGTGCCAGTAGTGTAGGGGTAGGGAACACTGAAGCTTTCTTT

D gene: .
V gene: TRBV12-3/TRBV12-4
J gene: TRBJ2-3
clone size: many
CDR3 protein: CASSPLSQSTDTQYF
CDR3 DNA: TGTGCCAGCAGTCCCCTTTCCCAAAGCACAGATACGCAGTATTTT